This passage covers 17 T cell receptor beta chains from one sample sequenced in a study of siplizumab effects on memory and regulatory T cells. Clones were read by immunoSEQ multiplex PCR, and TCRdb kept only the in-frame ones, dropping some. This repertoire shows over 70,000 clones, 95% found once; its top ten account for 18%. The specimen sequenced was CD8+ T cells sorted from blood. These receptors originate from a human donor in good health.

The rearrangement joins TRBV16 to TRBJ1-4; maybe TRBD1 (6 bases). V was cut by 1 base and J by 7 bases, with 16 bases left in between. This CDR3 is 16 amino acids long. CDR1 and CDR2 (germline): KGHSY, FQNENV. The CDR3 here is CASSQFKGDRSEKLFF. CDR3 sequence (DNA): TGTGCCAGCAGCCAATTTAAGGGGGACCGGTCTGAAAAACTGTTTTTT.

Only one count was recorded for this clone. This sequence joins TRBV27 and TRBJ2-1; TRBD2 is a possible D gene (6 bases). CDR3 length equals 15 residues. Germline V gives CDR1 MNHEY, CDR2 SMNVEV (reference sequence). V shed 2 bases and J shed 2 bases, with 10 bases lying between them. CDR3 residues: CASSLRGITYNEQFF. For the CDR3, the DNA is TGTGCCAGCAGTTTACGGGGGATCACCTACAATGAGCAGTTCTTC.

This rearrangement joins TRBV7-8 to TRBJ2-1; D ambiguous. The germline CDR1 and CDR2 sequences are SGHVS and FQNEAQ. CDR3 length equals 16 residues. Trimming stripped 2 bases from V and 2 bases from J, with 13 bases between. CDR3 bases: TGTGCCAGCAGCTTATCTCTTACAGCCCCCTACAATGAGCAGTTCTTC. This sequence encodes CASSLSLTAPYNEQFF.

The CDR3: CASSPIPYEQYF. DNA for the CDR3: TGTGCCAGCTCACCCATCCCCTACGAGCAGTACTTC. This chain links TRBV18 with TRBJ2-7; the D is unclear. This CDR3 region has 12 residues. Deletions cut 3 bases from V and 2 bases from J, with 5 bases between. The germline gives CDR1 KGHSH, CDR2 LQKENI.

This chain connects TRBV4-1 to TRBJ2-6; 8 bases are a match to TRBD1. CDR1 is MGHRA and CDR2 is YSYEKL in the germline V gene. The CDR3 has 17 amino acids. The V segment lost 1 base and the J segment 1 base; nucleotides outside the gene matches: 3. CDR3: CASSQGQGMSGANVLTF. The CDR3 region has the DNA TGCGCCAGCAGCCAAGGACAGGGGATGTCTGGGGCCAACGTCCTGACTTTC.

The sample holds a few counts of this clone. CDR3 nucleotides: TGCGCCAGCAGCACTACAGGGGGATTACCTGAAGCTTTCTTT. Translated: CASSTTGGLPEAFF. The chain is built from TRBV5-1 and TRBJ1-1; 8 bases fit TRBD1. The junction had 8 bases not matched to a gene; V was cut back by 4 bases and J by 6 bases. The CDR3 extends over 14 amino acids. Germline V CDR1 and CDR2: SGHRS, YFSETQ.

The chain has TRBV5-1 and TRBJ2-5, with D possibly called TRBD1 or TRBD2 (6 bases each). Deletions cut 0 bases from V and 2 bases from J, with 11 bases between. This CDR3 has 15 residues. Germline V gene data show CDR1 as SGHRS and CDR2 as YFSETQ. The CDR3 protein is CASSLELGGQETQYF. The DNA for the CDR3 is TGCGCCAGCAGCTTGGAGTTAGGGGGGCAAGAGACCCAGTACTTC.

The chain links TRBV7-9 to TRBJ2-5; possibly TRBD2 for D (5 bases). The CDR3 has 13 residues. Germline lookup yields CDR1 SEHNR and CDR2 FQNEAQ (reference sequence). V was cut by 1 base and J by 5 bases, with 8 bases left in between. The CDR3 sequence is CASSLVIAETQYF. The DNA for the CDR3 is TGTGCCAGCAGCTTAGTTATAGCGGAGACCCAGTACTTC.

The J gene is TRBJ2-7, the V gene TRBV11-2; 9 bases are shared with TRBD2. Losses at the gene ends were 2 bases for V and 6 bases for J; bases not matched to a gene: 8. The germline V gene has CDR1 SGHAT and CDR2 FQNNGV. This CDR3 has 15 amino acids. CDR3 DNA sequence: TGTGCCAGCAGCTTAACCCCGGCGGGGGGGACCGAGCAGTACTTC. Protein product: CASSLTPAGGTEQYF.

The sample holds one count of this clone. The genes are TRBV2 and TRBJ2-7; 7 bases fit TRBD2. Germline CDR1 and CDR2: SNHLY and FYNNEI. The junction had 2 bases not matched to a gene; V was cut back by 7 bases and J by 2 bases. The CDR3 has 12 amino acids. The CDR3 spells CASIGGTYEQYF. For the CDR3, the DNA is TGTGCCAGCATCGGGGGGACCTACGAGCAGTACTTC.

CDR3 sequence: CASSSGQGIGYTF. The CDR3, as DNA: TGTGCCAGCAGCTCGGGACAGGGGATTGGCTACACCTTC. This chain joins TRBV7-3 and TRBJ1-2; 10 nucleotides align to TRBD1. The CDR3 runs to 13 residues. Germline V gene data show CDR1 as SGHTA and CDR2 as FQGTGA. Trimming took 4 bases from V and 7 from J; bases not matched to a gene: 3.

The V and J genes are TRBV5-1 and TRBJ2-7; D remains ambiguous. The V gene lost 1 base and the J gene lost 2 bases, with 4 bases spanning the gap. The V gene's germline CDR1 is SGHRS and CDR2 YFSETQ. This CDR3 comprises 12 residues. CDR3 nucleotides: TGCGCCAGCAGCTTGATTCCCTACGAGCAGTACTTC. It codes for CASSLIPYEQYF. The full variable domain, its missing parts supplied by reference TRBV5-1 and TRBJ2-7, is KAGVTQTPRYLIKTRGQQVTLSCSPISGHRSVSWYQQTPGQGLQFLFEYFSETQRNKGNFPGRFSGRQFSNSRSEMNVSTLELGDSALYLCASSLIPYEQYFGPGTRLTVT.

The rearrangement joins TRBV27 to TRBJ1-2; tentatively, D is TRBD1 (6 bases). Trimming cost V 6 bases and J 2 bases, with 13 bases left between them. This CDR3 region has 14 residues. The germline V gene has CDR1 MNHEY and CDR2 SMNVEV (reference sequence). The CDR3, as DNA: TGTGCCAGCAGGCGATCTACAGGGAACTATGGCTACACCTTC. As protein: CASRRSTGNYGYTF.

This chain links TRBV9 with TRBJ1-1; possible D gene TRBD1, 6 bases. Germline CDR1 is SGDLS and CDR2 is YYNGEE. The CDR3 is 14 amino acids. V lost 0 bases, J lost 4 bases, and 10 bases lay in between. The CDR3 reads CASSVALGGTEAFF. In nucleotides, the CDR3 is TGTGCCAGCAGCGTAGCTCTAGGGGGCACTGAAGCTTTCTTT.

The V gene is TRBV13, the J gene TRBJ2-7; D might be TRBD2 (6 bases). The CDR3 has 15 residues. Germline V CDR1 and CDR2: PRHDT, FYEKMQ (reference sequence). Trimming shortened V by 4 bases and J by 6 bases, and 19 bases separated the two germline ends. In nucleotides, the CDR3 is TGTGCCAGCAGCTCCGGAGTTTCTGCGGGGATCGAGCAGTACTTC. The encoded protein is CASSSGVSAGIEQYF.

This CDR3 reads CASSLGLAGSNTGELFF. The DNA for the CDR3 is TGTGCCAGCAGTTTGGGACTAGCGGGGTCGAACACCGGGGAGCTGTTTTTT. The V gene is TRBV28, the J gene TRBJ2-2; 13 positions match TRBD2. CDR1 and CDR2 from the germline V gene are MDHEN and SYDVKM. Unmatched junction bases numbered 1, after V lost 3 bases and J lost 0 bases. This CDR3 comprises 17 residues.

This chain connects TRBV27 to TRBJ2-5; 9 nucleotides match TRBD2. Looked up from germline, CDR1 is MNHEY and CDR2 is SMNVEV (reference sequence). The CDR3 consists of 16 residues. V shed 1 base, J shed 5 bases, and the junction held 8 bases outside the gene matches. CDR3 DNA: TGTGCCAGCAGTTTATTTGCGGGAGGGCCTAGGGAGACCCAGTACTTC. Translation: CASSLFAGGPRETQYF.